This T cell receptor beta chain emerged from a study of control samples from healthy donors and cancer patients. Germline values: CDR1 SGHRS, CDR2 YFSETQ. This CDR3 spans 15 amino acids. The V gene end was trimmed by 3 bases and the J gene end by 5 bases; junction bases not matched to a gene: 6. This clone was counted a few times. TCRdb's copy holds only in-frame clones and misses some; the assay was immunoSEQ multiplex PCR. The sample lists about 89,000 clones, more than 75% occurring once. The TCR sequence derives from a woman aged 40 to 50 in good health. The chain couples TRBV5-1 to TRBJ2-1; TRBD1 aligns across 9 bases. The specimen sequenced was blood. The DNA for the CDR3 is TGCGCCAGCAGCTACCGGGACAGGGAGAACAATGAGCAGTTCTTC. It codes for CASSYRDRENNEQFF.